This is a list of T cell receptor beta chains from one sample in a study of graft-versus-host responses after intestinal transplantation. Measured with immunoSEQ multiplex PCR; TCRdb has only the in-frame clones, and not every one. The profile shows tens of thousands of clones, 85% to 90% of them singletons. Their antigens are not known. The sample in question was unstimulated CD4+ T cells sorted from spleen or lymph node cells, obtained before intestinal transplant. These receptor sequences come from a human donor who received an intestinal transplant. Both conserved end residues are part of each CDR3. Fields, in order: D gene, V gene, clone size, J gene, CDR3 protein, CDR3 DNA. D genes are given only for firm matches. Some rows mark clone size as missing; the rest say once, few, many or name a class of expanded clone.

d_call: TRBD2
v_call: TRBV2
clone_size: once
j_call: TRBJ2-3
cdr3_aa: CARGTTDSDTQYF
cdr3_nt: TGTGCCAGGGGGACTACAGACTCAGATACGCAGTATTTT

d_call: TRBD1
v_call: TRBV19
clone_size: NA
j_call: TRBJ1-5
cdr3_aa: CASSIGERALGTVNQPQHF
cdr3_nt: TGTGCCAGTAGTATAGGTGAAAGGGCTTTGGGGACAGTCAATCAGCCCCAGCATTTT

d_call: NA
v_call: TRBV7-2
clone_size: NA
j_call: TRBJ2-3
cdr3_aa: CASSRNRGGGSDTQYF
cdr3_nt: TGTGCCAGCAGCCGCAACAGGGGGGGCGGGTCAGATACGCAGTATTTT

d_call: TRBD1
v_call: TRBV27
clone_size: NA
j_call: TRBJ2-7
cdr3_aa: CASSERTGGPYEQYF
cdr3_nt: TGTGCCAGCAGTGAACGCACAGGGGGCCCCTACGAGCAGTACTTC

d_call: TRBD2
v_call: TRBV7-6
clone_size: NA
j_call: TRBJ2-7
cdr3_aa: CASSPTSGIIYEQYF
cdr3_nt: TGTGCCAGCAGCCCGACTAGCGGGATTATCTACGAGCAGTACTTC

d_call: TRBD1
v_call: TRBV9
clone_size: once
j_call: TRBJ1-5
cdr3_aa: CASSGFSVDRGFQPQHF
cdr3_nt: TGTGCCAGCAGCGGGTTCTCCGTCGACAGGGGGTTCCAGCCCCAGCATTTT

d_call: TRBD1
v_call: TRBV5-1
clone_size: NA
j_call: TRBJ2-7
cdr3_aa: CASSNGQGLHEQYF
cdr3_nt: TGCGCCAGCAGCAACGGACAGGGTCTCCACGAGCAGTACTTC

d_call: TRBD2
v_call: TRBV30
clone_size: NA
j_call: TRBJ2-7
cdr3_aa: CAWTSGVHEQYF
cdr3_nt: TGTGCCTGGACTAGCGGGGTCCACGAGCAGTACTTC

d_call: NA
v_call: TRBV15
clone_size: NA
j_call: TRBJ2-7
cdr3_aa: CATSKTTGNYEQYF
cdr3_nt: TGTGCCACCAGCAAAACGACAGGTAACTACGAGCAGTACTTC

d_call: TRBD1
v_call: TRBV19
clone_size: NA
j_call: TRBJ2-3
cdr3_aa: CASSGTGASSSPTDTQYF
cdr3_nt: TGTGCCAGTAGCGGGACAGGGGCGTCCTCGAGCCCCACAGATACGCAGTATTTT

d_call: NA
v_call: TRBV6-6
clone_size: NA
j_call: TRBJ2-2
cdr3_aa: CASSYGGVNTGELFF
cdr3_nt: TGTGCCAGCAGTTACGGCGGGGTGAACACCGGGGAGCTGTTTTTT

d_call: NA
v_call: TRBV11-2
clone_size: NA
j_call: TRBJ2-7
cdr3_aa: CASSPTLLGGEQYF
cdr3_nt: TGTGCCAGCAGCCCCACCTTGTTGGGGGGCGAGCAGTACTTC